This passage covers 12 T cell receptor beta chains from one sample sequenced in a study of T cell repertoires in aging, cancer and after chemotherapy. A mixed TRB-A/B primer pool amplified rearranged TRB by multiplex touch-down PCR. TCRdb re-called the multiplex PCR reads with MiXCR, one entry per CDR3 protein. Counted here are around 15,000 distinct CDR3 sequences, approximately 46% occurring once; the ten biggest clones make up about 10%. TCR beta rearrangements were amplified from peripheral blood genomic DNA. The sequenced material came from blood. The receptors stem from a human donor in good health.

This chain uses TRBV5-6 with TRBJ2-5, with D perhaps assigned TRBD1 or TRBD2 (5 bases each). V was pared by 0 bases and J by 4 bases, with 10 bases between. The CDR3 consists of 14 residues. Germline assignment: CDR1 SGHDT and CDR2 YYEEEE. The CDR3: CASSLAMGTETQYF. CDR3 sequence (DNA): TGTGCCAGCAGCTTGGCGATGGGGACAGAGACCCAGTACTTC.

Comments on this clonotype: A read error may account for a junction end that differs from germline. CDR3 loop: CSGSGGEETRYF. The DNA for the CDR3 is TGCAGCGGCTCAGGGGGAGAAGAGACCCGGTACTTC. The chain joins TRBV29-1 to TRBJ2-5; 7 positions match TRBD1. This CDR3 region has 12 residues. CDR1 is SQVTM, CDR2 ANQGSEA, per germline.

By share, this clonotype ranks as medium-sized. In nucleotides, the CDR3 is TGCAGCGTTGGGCAGGGGTTAACAGATACGCAGTATTTT. This encodes CSVGQGLTDTQYF. The J gene is TRBJ2-3, the V gene TRBV29-1, with D possibly matching TRBD1 (6 bases). CDR1 and CDR2 from the germline V gene are SQVTM and ANQGSEA. The CDR3 is made up of 13 amino acids. The V end lost 4 bases, the J end lost 3 bases, and 11 bases lay between the germline ends.

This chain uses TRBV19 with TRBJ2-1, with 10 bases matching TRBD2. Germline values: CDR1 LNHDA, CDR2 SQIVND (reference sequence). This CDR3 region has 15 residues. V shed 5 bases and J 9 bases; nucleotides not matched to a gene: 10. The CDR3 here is CASSLAGDLLSEQFF. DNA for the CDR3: TGTGCCAGTAGTCTAGCGGGAGATTTGCTTAGTGAGCAGTTCTTC.

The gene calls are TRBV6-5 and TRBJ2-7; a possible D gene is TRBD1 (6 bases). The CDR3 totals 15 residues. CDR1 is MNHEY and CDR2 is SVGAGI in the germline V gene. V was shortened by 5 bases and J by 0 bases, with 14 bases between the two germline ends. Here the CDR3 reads CASSERQARSYEQYF. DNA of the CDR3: TGTGCCAGCAGTGAACGACAGGCCCGCTCCTACGAGCAGTACTTC.

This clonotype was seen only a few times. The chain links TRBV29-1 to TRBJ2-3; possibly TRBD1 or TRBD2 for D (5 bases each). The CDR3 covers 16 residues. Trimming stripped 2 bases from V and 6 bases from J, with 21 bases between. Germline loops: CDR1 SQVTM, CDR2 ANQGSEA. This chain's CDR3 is CSVESGVGVGEDTQYF. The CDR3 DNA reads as TGCAGCGTTGAATCCGGTGTGGGGGTAGGGGAGGATACGCAGTATTTT.

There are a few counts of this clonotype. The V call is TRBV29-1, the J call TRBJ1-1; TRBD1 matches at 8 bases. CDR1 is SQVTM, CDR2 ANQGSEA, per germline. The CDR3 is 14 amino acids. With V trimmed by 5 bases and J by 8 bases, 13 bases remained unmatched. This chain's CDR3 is CSVSVLRQGTEAFF. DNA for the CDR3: TGCAGCGTTTCCGTGCTTCGACAGGGGACGGAAGCTTTCTTT.

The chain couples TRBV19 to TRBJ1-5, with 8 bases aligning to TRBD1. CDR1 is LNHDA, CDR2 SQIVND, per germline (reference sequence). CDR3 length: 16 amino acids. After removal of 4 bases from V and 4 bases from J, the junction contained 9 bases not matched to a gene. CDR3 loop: CASSRAGTGRNQPQHF. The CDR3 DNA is TGTGCCAGTAGTAGGGCGGGGACAGGCCGTAATCAGCCCCAGCATTTT.

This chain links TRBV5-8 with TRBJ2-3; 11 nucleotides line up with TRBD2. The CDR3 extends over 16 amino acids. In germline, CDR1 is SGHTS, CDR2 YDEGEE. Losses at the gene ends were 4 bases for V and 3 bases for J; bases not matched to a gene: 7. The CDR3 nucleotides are TGTGCCAGCAGCGGATCAACTAGCGGGAGAACAGATACGCAGTATTTT. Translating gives CASSGSTSGRTDTQYF.

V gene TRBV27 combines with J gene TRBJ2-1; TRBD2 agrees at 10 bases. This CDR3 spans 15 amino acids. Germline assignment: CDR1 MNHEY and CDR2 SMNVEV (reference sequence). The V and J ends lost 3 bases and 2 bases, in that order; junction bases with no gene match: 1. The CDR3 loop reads CASSFSGGTYNEQFF. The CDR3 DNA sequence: TGTGCCAGCAGTTTTAGCGGGGGGACCTACAATGAGCAGTTCTTC.

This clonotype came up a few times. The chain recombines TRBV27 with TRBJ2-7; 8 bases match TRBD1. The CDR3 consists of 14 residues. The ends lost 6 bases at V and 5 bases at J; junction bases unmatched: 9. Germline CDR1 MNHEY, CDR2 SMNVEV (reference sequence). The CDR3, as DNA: TGTGCCAGCAGCCGAGGACAGGGCACCCACGAGCAGTACTTC. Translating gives CASSRGQGTHEQYF.

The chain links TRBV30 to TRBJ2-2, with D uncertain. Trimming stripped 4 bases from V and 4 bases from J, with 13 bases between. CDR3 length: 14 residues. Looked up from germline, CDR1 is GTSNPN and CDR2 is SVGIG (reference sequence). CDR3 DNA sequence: TGTGCCTGGACTTCCGGCAGGTTCACCGGGGAGCTGTTTTTT. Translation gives CAWTSGRFTGELFF.